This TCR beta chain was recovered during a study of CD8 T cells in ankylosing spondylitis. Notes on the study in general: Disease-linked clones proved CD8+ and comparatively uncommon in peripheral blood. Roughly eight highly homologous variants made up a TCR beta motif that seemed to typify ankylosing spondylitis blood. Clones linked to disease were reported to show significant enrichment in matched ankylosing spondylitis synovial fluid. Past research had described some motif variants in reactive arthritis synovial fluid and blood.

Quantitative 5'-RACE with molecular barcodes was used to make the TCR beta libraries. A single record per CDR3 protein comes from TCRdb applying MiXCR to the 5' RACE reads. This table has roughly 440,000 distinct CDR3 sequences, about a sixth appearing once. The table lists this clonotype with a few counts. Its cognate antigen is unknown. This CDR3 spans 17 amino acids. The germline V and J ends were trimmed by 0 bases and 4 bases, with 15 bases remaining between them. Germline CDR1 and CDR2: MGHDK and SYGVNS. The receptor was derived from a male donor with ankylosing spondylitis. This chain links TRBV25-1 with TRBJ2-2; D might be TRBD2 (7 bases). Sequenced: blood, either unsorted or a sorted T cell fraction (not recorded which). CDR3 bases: TGTGCCAGCAGTGAATATCGGGGGGCGTTAGGCACCGGGGAGCTGTTTTTT. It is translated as CASSEYRGALGTGELFF. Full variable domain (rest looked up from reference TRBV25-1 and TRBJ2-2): EADIYQTPRYLVIGTGKKITLECSQTMGHDKMYWYQQDPGMELHLIHYSYGVNSTEKGDLSSESTVSRIRTEHFPLTLESARPSHTSQYLCASSEYRGALGTGELFFGEGSRLTVL.